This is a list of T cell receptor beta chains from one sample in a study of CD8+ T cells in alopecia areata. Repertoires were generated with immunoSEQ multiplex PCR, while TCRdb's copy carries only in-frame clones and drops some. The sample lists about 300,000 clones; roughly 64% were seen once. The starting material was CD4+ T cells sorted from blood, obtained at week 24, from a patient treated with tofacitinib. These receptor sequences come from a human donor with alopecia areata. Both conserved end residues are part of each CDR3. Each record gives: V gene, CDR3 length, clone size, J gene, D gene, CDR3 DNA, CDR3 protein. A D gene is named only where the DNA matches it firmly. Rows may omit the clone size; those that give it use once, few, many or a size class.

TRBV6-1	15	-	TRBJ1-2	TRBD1	TGTGCCAGCCGGGGACAGGGCCCTCCCAACTATGGCTACACCTTC	CASRGQGPPNYGYTF
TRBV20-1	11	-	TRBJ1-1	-	TGCAGTGCGCCTAGCGACACTGAAGCTTTCTTT	CSAPSDTEAFF
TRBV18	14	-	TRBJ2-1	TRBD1	TGTGCCAGCTCACCAGGAAGGGGGCCCAGTGAGCAGTTCTTC	CASSPGRGPSEQFF
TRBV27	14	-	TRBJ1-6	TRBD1	TGTGCCAGCGGCACCCGACAGGGCCGCCACCCCCTCCACTTT	CASGTRQGRHPLHF
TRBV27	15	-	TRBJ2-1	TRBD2	TGTGCCAGCAGTTTATTGGGCGGGGGGCGAAATGAGCAGTTCTTC	CASSLLGGGRNEQFF
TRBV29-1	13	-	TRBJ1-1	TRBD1	TGCAGCGTTGAAGTAGGGGGCGGCACTGAAGCTTTCTTT	CSVEVGGGTEAFF
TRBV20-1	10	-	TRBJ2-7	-	TGCAGTGCTAGTGGTGGTGGGCAGTACTTC	CSASGGGQYF
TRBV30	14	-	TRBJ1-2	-	TGTGCCTGGAGTCCCGACAGGACCTTCTATGGCTACACCTTC	CAWSPDRTFYGYTF
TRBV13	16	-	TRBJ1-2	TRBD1	TGTGCCAGCAGCTTACTGGGGGGACAGGGCAGGAATGGCTACACCTTC	CASSLLGGQGRNGYTF
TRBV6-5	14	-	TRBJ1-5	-	TGTGCCAGCAGTACTGGGACATCATGGCAGCCCCAGCATTTT	CASSTGTSWQPQHF
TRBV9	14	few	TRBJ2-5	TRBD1	TGTGCCAGCAGCGTATCGGGACAGCGGGAGACCCAGTACTTC	CASSVSGQRETQYF
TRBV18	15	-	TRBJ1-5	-	TGTGCCAGCTCACCGTTTCTTGAGGGCAATCAGCCCCAGCATTTT	CASSPFLEGNQPQHF
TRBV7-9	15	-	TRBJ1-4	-	TGTGCCAGCAGCGCAGGCCAGCTCAATAATGAAAAACTGTTTTTT	CASSAGQLNNEKLFF
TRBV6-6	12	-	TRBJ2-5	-	TGTGCCAGCAGGGTAGGGCAAGAGACCCAGTACTTC	CASRVGQETQYF
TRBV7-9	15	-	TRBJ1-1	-	TGTGCCAGCAGCCCGTCGGGTGGCAGCAACACTGAAGCTTTCTTT	CASSPSGGSNTEAFF
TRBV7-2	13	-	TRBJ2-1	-	TGTGCCAGCAGCTGGACCACCTACAATGAGCAGTTCTTC	CASSWTTYNEQFF
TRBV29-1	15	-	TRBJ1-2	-	TGCAGCGTTGAAGATCTTTCAGGGAGATTCTATGGCTACACCTTC	CSVEDLSGRFYGYTF
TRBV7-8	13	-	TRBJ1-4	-	TGTGCCAGCAGCCTGGACTTGTATGAAAAACTGTTTTTT	CASSLDLYEKLFF
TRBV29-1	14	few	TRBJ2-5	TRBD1	TGCAGTGCTCAAGGACAGGGGGCGCGAGAGACCCAGTACTTC	CSAQGQGARETQYF
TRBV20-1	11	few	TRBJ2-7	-	TGCAGTGCTAGAGGGAAAGCCGAGCAGTACTTC	CSARGKAEQYF
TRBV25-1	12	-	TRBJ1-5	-	TGTGCCAGCAGTGACACCGGGTTTTACCCGCATTTT	CASSDTGFYPHF
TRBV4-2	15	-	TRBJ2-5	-	TGTGCCAGCAGCCAAGACGGGCTTGTGATGGAGACCCAGTACTTC	CASSQDGLVMETQYF
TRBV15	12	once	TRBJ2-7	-	TGTGCCACCAGCCCCCGTGGGTACGAGCAGTACTTC	CATSPRGYEQYF
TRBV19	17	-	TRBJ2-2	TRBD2	TGTGCCAGTTACCCTACAACTAGCGGACGATCCACCGGGGAGCTGTTTTTT	CASYPTTSGRSTGELFF
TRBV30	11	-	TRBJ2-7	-	TGTGCCTGGAGTGGTCGGTACGAGCAGTACTTC	CAWSGRYEQYF
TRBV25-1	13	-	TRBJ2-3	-	TGTGCCAGCGCCCCCCTAATCACAGATACGCAGTATTTT	CASAPLITDTQYF
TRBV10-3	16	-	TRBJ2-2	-	TGTGCCATCTCGCCGGGGGGCGCGGCGAACACCGGGGAGCTGTTTTTT	CAISPGGAANTGELFF
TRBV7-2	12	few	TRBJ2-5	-	TGTGCCAGCAGCCCCCACCAAGAGACCCAGTACTTC	CASSPHQETQYF
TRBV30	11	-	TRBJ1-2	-	TGTGCCTGGAGTTTGGGGTATGGCTACACCTTC	CAWSLGYGYTF
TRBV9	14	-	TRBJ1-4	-	TGTGCCAGCAGCCTGAGCGGGACTAATGAAAAACTGTTTTTT	CASSLSGTNEKLFF
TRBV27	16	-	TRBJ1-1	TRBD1	TGTGCCAGCAGTTTTTTTCCTGGGACAGCTAACACTGAAGCTTTCTTT	CASSFFPGTANTEAFF